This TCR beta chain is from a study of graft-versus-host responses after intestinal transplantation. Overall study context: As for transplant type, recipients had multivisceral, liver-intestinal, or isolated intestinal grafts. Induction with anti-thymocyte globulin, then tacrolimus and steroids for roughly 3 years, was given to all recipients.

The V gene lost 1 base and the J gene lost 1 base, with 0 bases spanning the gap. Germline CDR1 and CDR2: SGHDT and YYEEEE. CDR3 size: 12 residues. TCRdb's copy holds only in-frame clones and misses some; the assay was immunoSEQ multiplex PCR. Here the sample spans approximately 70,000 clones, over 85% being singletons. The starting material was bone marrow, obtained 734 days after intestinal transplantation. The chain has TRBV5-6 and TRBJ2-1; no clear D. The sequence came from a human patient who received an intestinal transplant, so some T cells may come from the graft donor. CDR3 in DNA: TGTGCCAGCAGCTTGTCCTACAATGAGCAGTTCTTC. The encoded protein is CASSLSYNEQFF.